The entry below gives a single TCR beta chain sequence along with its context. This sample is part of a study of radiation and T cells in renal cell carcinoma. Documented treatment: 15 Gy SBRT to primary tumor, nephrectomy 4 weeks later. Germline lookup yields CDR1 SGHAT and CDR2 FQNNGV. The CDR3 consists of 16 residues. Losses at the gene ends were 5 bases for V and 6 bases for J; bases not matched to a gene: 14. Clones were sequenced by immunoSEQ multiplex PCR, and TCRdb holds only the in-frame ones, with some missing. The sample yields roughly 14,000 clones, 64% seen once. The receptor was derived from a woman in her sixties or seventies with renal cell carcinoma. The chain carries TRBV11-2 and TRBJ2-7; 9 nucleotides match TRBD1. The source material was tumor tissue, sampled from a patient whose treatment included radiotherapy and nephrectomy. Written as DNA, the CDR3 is TGTGCCAGCAGCACCTCCCCCGGGACAGGGTTCTCCGAGCAGTACTTC. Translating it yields CASSTSPGTGFSEQYF.